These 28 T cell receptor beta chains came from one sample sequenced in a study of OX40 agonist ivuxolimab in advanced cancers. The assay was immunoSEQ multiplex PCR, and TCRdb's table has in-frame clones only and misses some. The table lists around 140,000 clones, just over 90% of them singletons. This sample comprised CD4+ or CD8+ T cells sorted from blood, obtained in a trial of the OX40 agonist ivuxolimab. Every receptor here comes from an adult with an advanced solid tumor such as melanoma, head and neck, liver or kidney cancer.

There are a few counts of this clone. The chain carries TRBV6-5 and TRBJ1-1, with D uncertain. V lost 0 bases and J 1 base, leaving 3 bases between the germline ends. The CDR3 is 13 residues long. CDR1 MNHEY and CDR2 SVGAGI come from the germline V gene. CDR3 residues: CASSYSANTEAFF. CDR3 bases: TGTGCCAGCAGTTACTCGGCGAACACTGAAGCTTTCTTT.

The CDR3 here is CASSLYRAAGYTF. CDR3 coding DNA: TGTGCCAGCAGTTTATACCGAGCAGCAGGCTACACCTTC. The V gene is TRBV28, the J gene TRBJ1-2; no reliable D call. Germline values: CDR1 MDHEN, CDR2 SYDVKM. Between the trimmed V and J ends, which lost 1 base and 8 bases, there was a span of 11 bases. This CDR3 region has 13 residues.

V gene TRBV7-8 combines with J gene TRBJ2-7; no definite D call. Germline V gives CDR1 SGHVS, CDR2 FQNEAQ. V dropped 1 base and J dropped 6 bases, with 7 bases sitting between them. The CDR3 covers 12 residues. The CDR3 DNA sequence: TGTGCCAGCAGCTTAGATCAGCGCGAGCAGTACTTC. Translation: CASSLDQREQYF. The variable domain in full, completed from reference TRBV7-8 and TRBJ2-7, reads GAGVSQSPRYKVAKRGQDVALRCDPISGHVSLFWYQQALGQGPEFLTYFQNEAQLDKSGLPSDRFFAERPEGSVSTLKIQRTQQEDSAVYLCASSLDQREQYFGPGTRLTVT.

In DNA, the CDR3 is TGTGCCAGCAGCCGTACCCAGCGGGAGTTCTACGAGCAGTACTTC. Amino acids: CASSRTQREFYEQYF. The chain is built from TRBV6-5 and TRBJ2-7; 8 nucleotides line up with TRBD2. CDR1 is MNHEY, CDR2 SVGAGI, per germline. The CDR3 has 15 amino acids. V was clipped by 6 bases and J by 3 bases; unmatched bases: 10.

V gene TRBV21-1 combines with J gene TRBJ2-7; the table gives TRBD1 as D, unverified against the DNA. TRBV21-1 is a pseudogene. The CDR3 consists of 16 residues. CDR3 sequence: CASSINTGQGFYEQYF. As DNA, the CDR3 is TGTGCCAGCAGCATAAATACGGGACAGGGCTTCTACGAGCAGTACTTC.

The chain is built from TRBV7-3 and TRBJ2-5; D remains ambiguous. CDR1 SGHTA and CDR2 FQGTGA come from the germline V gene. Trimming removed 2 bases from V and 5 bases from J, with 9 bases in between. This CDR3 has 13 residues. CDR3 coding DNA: TGTGCCAGCAGCTTAGGGCAGTGGGAGACCCAGTACTTC. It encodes CASSLGQWETQYF. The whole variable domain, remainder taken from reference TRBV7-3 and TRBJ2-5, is GAGVSQTPSNKVTEKGKYVELRCDPISGHTALYWYRQSLGQGPEFLIYFQGTGAADDSGLPNDRFFAVRPEGSVSTLKIQRTERGDSAVYLCASSLGQWETQYFGPGTRLLVL.

CDR3 residues: CASSSRGLTGYTF. Written as DNA, the CDR3 is TGTGCCAGCAGTTCCAGGGGGCTAACTGGCTACACCTTC. The chain couples TRBV6-6 to TRBJ1-2; 8 bases agree with TRBD1. The CDR3 has 13 amino acids. CDR1 is MNHNY and CDR2 is SVGAGI in the germline V gene (reference sequence). After removal of 4 bases from V and 7 bases from J, the junction contained 5 bases not matched to a gene.

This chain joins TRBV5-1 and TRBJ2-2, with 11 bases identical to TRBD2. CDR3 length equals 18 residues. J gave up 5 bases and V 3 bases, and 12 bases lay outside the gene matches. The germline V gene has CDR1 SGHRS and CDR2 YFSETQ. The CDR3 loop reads CASSSLIAGGPLTGELFF. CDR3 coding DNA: TGCGCCAGCAGCTCCCTAATAGCGGGAGGGCCCCTGACCGGGGAGCTGTTTTTT.

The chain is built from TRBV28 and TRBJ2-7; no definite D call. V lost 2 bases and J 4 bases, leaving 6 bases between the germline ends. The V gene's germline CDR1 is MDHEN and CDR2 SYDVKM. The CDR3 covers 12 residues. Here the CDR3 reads CASSLEQYEQYF. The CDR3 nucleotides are TGTGCCAGCAGTTTAGAACAGTACGAGCAGTACTTC.

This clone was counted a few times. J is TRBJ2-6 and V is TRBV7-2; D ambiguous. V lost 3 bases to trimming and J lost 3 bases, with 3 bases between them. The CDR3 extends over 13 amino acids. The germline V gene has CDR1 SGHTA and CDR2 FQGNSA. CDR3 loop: CASSFFGANVLTF. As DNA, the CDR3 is TGTGCCAGCAGCTTCTTTGGGGCCAACGTCCTGACTTTC.

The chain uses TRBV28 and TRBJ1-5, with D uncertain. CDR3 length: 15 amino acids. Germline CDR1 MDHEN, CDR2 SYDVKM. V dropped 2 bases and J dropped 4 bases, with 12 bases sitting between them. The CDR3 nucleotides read TGTGCCAGCAGTTTAAGGTCTTTACTGAATCAGCCCCAGCATTTT. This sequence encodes CASSLRSLLNQPQHF.

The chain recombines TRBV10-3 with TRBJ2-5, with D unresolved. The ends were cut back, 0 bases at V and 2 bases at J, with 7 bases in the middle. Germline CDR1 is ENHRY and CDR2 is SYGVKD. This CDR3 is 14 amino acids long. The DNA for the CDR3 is TGTGCCATCAGTGAGTCGACACAGCAAGAGACCCAGTACTTC. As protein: CAISESTQQETQYF.

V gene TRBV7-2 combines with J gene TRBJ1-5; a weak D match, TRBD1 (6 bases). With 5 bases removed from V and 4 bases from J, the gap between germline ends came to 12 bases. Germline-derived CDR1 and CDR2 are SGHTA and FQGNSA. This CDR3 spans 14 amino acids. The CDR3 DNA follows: TGTGCCAGCAGCCCCGGACAGATTAATCAGCCCCAGCATTTT. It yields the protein CASSPGQINQPQHF.

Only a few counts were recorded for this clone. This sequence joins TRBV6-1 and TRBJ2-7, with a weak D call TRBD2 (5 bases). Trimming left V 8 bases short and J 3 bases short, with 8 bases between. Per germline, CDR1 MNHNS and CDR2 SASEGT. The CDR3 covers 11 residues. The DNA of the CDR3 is TGTGCCAGCCGGGATAACTACGAGCAGTACTTC. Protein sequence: CASRDNYEQYF.

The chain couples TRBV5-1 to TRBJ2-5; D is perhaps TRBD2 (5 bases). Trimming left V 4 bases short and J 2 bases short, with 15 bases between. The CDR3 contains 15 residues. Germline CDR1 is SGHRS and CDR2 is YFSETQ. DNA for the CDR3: TGCGCCAGCAGCCCCGCACTAGGCCTACAAGAGACCCAGTACTTC. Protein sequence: CASSPALGLQETQYF.

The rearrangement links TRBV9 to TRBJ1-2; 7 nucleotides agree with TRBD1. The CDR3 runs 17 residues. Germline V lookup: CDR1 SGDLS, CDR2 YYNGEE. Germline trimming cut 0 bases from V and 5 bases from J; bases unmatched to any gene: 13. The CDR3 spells CASSVGGQEDRLYGYTF. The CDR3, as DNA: TGTGCCAGCAGCGTAGGAGGACAGGAGGACAGGTTATATGGCTACACCTTC.

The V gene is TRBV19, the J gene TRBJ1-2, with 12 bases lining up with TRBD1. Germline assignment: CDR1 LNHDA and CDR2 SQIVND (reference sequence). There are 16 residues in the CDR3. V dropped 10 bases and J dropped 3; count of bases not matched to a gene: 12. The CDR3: CATGPGQGAFYYGYTF. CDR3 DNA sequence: TGTGCCACCGGACCGGGACAGGGGGCGTTCTACTATGGCTACACCTTC.

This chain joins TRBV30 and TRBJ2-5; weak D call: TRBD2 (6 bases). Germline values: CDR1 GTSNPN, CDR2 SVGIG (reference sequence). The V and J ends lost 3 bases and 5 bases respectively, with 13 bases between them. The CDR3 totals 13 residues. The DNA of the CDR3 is TGTGCCTGGAGCGGGAGATTAGGGGAGACCCAGTACTTC. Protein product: CAWSGRLGETQYF.

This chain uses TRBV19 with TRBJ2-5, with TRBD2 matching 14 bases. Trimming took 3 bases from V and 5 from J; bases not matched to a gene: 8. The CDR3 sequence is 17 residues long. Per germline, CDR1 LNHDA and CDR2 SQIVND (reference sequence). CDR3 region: CASSMPRLAGGPETQYF. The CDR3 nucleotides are TGTGCCAGTAGTATGCCGAGACTAGCGGGAGGGCCGGAGACCCAGTACTTC.

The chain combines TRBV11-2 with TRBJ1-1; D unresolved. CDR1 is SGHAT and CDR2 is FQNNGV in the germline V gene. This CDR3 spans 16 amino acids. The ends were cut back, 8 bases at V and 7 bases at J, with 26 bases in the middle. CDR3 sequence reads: CASGSFLRERLSEAFF. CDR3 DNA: TGTGCCAGCGGCTCTTTTCTTAGAGAACGCCTAAGTGAAGCTTTCTTT. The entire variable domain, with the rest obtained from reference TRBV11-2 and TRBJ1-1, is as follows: EAGVAQSPRYKIIEKRQSVAFWCNPISGHATLYWYQQILGQGPKLLIQFQNNGVVDDSQLPKDRFSAERLKGVDSTLKIQPAKLEDSAVYLCASGSFLRERLSEAFFGQGTRLTVV.

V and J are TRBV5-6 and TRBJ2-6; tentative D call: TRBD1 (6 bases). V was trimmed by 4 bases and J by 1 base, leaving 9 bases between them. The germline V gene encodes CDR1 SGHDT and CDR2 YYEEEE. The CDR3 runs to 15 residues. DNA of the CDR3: TGTGCCAGCAGCCCAGGACAGTCTGGGGCCAACGTCCTGACTTTC. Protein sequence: CASSPGQSGANVLTF.

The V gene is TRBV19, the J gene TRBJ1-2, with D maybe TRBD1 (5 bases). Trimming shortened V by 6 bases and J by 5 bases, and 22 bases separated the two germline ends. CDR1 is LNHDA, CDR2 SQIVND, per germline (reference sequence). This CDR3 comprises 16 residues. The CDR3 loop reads CASSPPVRGVRYGYTF. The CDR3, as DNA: TGTGCCAGTAGCCCCCCGGTGCGGGGGGTAAGGTATGGCTACACCTTC.

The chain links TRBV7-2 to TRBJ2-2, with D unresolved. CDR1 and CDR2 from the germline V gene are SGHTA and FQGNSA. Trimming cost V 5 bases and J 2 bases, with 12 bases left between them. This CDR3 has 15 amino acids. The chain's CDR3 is CASSAPPSNTGELFF. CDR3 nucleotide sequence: TGTGCCAGCAGCGCTCCCCCGAGTAACACCGGGGAGCTGTTTTTT.

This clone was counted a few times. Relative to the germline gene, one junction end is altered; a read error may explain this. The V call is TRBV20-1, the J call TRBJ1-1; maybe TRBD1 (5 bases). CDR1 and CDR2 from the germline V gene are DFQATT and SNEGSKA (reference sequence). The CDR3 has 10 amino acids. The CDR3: CSARQQASGF. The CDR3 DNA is TGCAGTGCTAGGCAGCAGGCCTCAGGGTTT.

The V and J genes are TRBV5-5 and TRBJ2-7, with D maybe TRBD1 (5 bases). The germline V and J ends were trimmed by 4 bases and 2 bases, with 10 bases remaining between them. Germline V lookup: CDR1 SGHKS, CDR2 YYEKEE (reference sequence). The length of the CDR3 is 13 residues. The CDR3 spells CASSAMGPYEQYF. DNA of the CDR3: TGTGCCAGCAGCGCTATGGGGCCCTACGAGCAGTACTTC.

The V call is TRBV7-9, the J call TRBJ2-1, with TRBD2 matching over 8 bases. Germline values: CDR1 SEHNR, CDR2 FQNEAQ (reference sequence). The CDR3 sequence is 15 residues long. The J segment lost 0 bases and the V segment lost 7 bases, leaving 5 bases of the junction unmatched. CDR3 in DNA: TGTGCCAGCACCTTGAGCGGGAGCTCCTACAATGAGCAGTTCTTC. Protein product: CASTLSGSSYNEQFF.

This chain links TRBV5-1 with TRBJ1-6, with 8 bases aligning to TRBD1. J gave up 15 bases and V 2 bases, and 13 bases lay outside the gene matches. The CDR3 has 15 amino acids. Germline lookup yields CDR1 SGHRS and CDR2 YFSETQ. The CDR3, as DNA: TGCGCCAGCAGCTTAGAACAGGGGGGGAACCCACACCTCCACTTT. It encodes CASSLEQGGNPHLHF.

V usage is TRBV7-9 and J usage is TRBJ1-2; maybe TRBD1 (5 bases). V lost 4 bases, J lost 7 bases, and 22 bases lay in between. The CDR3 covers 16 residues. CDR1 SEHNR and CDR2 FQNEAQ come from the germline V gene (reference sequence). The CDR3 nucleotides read TGTGCCAGCAGCTCTGGGACCGACTTTTCGGAGAGTGGCTACACCTTC. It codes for CASSSGTDFSESGYTF.